This record covers a single TCR beta chain. Its antigen is not identified. This specimen belongs to a study of blood T cells in healthy people across ages. Study-level findings and limits: Estimates of total diversity, which came from one million sequenced T cells, were considered to be underestimates.

Primed by a sample-barcoded 5' primer and a J-beta primer mix, a second PCR proceeded for 7 to 11 cycles. CDR3-containing paired-end reads numbered at least 2.5 million in each sample. MiXCR, applied by TCRdb to the 5' RACE reads, yields one record per CDR3 protein. This table holds around 1,100,000 distinct CDR3 sequences, less than 45% found once. Every donor gave about 9 milliliters of peripheral blood. The sequenced sample was blood. This TCR came from a man aged 18-30 years in good health.

The CDR3 region is CSARDRGSGGTDTQYF. CDR3 nucleotides: TGCAGTGCTAGAGATCGAGGTAGCGGGGGAACAGATACGCAGTATTTT. The V and J genes are TRBV20-1 and TRBJ2-3, with 9 positions matching TRBD2. This CDR3 has 16 amino acids. Trimming at V came to 0 bases and at J to 3 bases, leaving 7 bases not matched to a gene. Looked up from germline, CDR1 is DFQATT and CDR2 is SNEGSKA (reference sequence).